This T cell receptor (beta chain) was obtained from a study of shared clonotypes between healthy human individuals. Study-wide points: Investigators collected only blood, and repertoires in tissues likely differ.

Generated by immunoSEQ multiplex PCR, the TCRdb table keeps only in-frame clones and is missing some. The repertoire holds roughly 2.4 million clones, with approximately 96% as singletons. On this clone itself: The antigen remains undetermined.

V lost 5 bases and J lost 10, with 14 bases in between. CDR1 and CDR2 from the germline V gene are SGHAT and FQNNGV. CDR3 length: 12 residues. The sequenced material came from naive CD4+ T cells sorted from blood. This sample's subset: CD45RA+ positively selected. The rearrangement uses TRBV11-2 and TRBJ1-1, with D unclear. The origin of this receptor is a man aged 18 to 29 in good health. This chain's CDR3 is CASSPEVGRAFF. CDR3 nucleotide sequence: TGTGCCAGCAGCCCAGAGGTTGGTAGAGCTTTCTTT.